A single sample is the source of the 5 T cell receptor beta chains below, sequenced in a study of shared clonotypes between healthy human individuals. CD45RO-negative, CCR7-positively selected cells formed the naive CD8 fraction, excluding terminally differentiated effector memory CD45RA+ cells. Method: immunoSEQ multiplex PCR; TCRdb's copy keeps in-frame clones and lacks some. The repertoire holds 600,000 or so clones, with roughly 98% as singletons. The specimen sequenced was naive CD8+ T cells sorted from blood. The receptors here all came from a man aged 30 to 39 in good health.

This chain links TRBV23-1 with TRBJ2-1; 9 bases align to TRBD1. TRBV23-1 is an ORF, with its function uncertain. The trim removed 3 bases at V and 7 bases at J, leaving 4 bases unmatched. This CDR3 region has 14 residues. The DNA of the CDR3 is TGCGCCAGCAGTCAGTACAGGGGGCCGAATGAGCAGTTCTTC. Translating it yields CASSQYRGPNEQFF.

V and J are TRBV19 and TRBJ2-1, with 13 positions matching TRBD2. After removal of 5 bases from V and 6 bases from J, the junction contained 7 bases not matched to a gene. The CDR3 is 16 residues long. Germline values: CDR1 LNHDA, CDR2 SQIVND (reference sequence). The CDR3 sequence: CASSGLRTSGSNEQFF. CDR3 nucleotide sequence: TGTGCCAGTAGTGGCCTTCGGACTAGCGGGAGCAATGAGCAGTTCTTC.

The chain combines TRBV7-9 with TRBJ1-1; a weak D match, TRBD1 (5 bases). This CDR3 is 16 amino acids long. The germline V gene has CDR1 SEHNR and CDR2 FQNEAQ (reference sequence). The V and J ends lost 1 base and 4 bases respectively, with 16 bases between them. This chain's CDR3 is CASSLVDRRGGTEAFF. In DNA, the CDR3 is TGTGCCAGCAGCTTAGTCGACCGGCGGGGGGGCACTGAAGCTTTCTTT.

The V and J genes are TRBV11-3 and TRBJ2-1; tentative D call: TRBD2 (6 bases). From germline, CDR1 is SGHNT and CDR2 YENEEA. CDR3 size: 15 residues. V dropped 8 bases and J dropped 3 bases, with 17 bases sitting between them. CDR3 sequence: CASASRDSDYNEQFF. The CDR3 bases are TGTGCCAGCGCCTCCCGGGACTCCGACTACAATGAGCAGTTCTTC. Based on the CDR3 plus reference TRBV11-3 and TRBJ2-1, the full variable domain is EAGVVQSPRYKIIEKKQPVAFWCNPISGHNTLYWYLQNLGQGPELLIRYENEEAVDDSQLPKDRFSAERLKGVDSTLKIQPAELGDSAVYLCASASRDSDYNEQFFGPGTRLTVL.

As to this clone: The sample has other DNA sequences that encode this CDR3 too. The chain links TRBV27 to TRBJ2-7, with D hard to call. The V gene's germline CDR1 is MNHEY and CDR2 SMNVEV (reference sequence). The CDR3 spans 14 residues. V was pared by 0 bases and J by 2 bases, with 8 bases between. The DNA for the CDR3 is TGTGCCAGCAGTTTATCTCGCGGAACCTACGAGCAGTACTTC. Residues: CASSLSRGTYEQYF.